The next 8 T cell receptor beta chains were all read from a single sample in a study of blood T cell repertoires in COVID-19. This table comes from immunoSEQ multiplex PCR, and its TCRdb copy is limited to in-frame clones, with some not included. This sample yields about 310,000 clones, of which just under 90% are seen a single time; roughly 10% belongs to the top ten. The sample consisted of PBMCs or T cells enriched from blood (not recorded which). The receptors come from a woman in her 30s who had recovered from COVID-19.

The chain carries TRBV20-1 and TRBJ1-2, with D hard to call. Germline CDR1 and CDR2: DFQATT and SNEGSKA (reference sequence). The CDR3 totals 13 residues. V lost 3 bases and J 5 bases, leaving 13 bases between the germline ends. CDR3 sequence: CSASAGFRYGYTF. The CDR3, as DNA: TGCAGTGCTAGTGCGGGGTTTAGGTATGGCTACACCTTC.

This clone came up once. CDR3 residues: CASSLTVMNTEAFF. The CDR3 DNA follows: TGTGCCAGCAGTTTAACAGTTATGAACACTGAAGCTTTCTTT. The genes are TRBV28 and TRBJ1-1, with unresolved D. With 2 bases removed from V and 0 bases from J, the gap between germline ends came to 7 bases. Germline V gene data show CDR1 as MDHEN and CDR2 as SYDVKM. The CDR3 is 14 residues long.

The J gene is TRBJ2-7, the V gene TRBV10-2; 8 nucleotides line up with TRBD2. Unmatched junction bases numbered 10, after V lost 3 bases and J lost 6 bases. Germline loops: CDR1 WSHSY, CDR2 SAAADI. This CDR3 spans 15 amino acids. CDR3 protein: CASSDPGAGEFEQYF. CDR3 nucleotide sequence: TGCGCCAGCAGTGACCCGGGAGCGGGAGAATTCGAGCAGTACTTC.

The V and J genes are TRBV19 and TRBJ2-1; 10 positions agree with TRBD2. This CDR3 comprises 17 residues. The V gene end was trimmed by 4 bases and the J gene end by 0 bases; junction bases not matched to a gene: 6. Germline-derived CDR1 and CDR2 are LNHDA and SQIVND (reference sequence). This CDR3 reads CASSTTSGKSSYNEQFF. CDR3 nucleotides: TGTGCCAGTAGTACCACTAGCGGGAAGAGCTCCTACAATGAGCAGTTCTTC. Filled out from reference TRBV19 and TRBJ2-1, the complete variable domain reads DGGITQSPKYLFRKEGQNVTLSCEQNLNHDAMYWYRQDPGQGLRLIYYSQIVNDFQKGDIAEGYSVSREKKESFPLTVTSAQKNPTAFYLCASSTTSGKSSYNEQFFGPGTRLTVL.

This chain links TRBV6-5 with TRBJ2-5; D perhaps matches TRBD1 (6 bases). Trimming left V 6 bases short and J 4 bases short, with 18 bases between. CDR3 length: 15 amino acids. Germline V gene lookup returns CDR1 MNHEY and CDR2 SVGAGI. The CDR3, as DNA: TGTGCCAGCAGCCAACCGGGACATCTTGGAGAGACCCAGTACTTC. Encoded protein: CASSQPGHLGETQYF.

The DNA for the CDR3 is TGTGCCAGCAGCCAAGGTTTTGGCAGGGTAAATCTCGGTTCGCTTTATAATTCACCCCTCCACTTT. Protein product: CASSQGFGRVNLGSLYNSPLHF. This sequence joins TRBV4-2 and TRBJ1-6; maybe TRBD1 (5 bases). Trimming stripped 1 base from V and 4 bases from J, with 29 bases between. Germline V CDR1 and CDR2: LGHNA, YNFKEQ. The CDR3 spans 22 residues.

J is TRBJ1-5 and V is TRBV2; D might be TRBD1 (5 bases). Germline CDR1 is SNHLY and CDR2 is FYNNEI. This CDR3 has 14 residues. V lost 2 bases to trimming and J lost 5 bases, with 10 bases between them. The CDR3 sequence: CASSELIGDQPQHF. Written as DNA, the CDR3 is TGTGCCAGCAGTGAACTAATAGGGGATCAGCCCCAGCATTTT.

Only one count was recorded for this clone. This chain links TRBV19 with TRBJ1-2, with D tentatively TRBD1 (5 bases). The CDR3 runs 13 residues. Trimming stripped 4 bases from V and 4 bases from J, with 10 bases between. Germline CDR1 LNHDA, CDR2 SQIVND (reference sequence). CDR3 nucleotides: TGTGCCAGTAGTAGCGGGGCATTCTATGGCTACACCTTC. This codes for CASSSGAFYGYTF.